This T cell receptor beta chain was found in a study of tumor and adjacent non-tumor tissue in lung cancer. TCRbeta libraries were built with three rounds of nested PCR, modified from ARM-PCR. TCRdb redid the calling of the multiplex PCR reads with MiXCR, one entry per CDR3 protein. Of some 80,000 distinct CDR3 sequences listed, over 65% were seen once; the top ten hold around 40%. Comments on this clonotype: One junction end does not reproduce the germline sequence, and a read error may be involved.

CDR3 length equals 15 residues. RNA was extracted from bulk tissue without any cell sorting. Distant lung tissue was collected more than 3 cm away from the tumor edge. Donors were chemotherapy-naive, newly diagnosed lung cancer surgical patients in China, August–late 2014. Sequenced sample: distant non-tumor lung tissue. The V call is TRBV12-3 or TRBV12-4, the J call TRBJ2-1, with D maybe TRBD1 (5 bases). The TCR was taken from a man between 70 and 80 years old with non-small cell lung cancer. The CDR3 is CTSSFTGATYNQQFF. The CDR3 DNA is TGTACCAGCAGTTTTACTGGGGCTACCTACAATCAGCAGTTCTTC.